The rows below give T cell receptor beta chains drawn from one sample of a study of T cell repertoires in cytomegalovirus infection. TCRdb independently ran MiXCR on the reads; one entry per CDR3 protein. The sample includes some 300,000 distinct CDR3 sequences, approximately 8.9% of them seen just once. The sequenced sample consisted of PBMCs. The receptors stem from a human donor in good health (CMV status not recorded). Some clones in this sample may be carry-over from other donors' samples. Each CDR3 is given with its conserved first and last residue. The D gene is left open where the match is weak. Clone size is given for some rows only: seen once, a few or many times, or a class if the clone is expanded.

NA,TRBJ2-3,many,TRBV20-1,CSAGSTDTQYF,TGCAGTGCTGGGTCCACAGATACGCAGTATTTT
NA,TRBJ1-2,many,TRBV6-5,CASSYSVRDFGYTF,TGTGCCAGCAGTTACTCGGTCAGGGATTTTGGCTACACCTTC
NA,TRBJ1-5,many,TRBV7-4,CASSCLPKYQPQHF,TGTGCCAGCAGCTGTCTCCCGAAGTATCAGCCCCAGCATTTT
NA,TRBJ2-7,many,TRBV12-3/TRBV12-4,CASSLPGSEQYF,TGTGCCAGCAGTCTTCCGGGGAGCGAGCAGTACTTC
TRBD2,TRBJ2-1,many,TRBV7-3,CASSQGGGGYNEQFF,TGTGCCAGCAGCCAAGGCGGGGGGGGCTATAATGAGCAGTTCTTC
TRBD2,TRBJ2-5,many,TRBV20-1,CSAGFRLAIGETQYF,TGCAGTGCTGGCTTCCGACTAGCGATCGGGGAGACCCAGTACTTC
NA,TRBJ2-2,NA,TRBV19,CASSISLGAIAGELFF,TGTGCCAGTAGTATATCATTAGGGGCCATAGCTGGGGAGCTGTTTTTT
NA,TRBJ1-2,many,TRBV6-2/TRBV6-3,CASSYPDSFYGYTF,TGTGCCAGCAGTTACCCCGACAGCTTCTATGGCTACACCTTC
NA,TRBJ1-2,NA,TRBV5-6,CASQGMGGYTF,TGTGCCAGCCAGGGGATGGGGGGCTACACCTTC
NA,TRBJ2-1,many,TRBV5-4,CASSLFGADEQFF,TGTGCCAGCAGCTTGTTCGGGGCCGATGAGCAGTTCTTC
NA,TRBJ2-2,NA,TRBV25-1,CASSELGAGELFF,TGTGCCAGCAGTGAACTAGGAGCCGGGGAGCTGTTTTTT
NA,TRBJ1-1,many,TRBV28,CASSFTGSGTEAFF,TGTGCCAGCAGTTTCACAGGGTCTGGCACTGAAGCTTTCTTT
NA,TRBJ1-5,many,TRBV7-2,CASSLVAQTNQPQHF,TGTGCCAGCAGCTTAGTAGCACAGACCAATCAGCCCCAGCATTTT